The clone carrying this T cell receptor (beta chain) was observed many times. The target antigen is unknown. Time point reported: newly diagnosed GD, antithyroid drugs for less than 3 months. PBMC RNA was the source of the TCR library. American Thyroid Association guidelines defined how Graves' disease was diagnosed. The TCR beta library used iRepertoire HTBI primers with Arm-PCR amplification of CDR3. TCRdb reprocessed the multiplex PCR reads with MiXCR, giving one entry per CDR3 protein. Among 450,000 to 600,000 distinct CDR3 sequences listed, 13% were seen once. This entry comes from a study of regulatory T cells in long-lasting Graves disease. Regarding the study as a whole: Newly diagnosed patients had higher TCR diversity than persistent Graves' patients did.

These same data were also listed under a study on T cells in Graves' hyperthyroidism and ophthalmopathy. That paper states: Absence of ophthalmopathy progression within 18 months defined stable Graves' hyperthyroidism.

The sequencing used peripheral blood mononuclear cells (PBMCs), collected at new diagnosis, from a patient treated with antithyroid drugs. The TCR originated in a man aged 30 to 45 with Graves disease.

The CDR3 bases are TGTGCCAGCCGGGGCCTAGGTTGGGAGCAGTACTTC. Translation: CASRGLGWEQYF. The chain uses TRBV11-2 and TRBJ2-7, with D perhaps being TRBD1 or TRBD2 (5 bases each). With 8 bases removed from V and 7 bases from J, the gap between germline ends came to 15 bases. Looked up from germline, CDR1 is SGHAT and CDR2 is FQNNGV. The CDR3 is 12 amino acids.